This TCR beta chain was documented in a study of CD8+CD57+ T cells in acquired aplastic anemia. Overall study context: Across the sorted CD4+ and CD8+ cells, DNA amounts averaged approximately 3.1 ug.

Patients included in sequencing had previously demonstrated CD8+CD57+ cell expansion by flow cytometry. The CDR3 length is 12 residues. V dropped 7 bases and J dropped 0; count of bases not matched to a gene: 3. The germline V gene encodes CDR1 DFQATT and CDR2 SNEGSKA (reference sequence). TCR beta VDJ combinations and CDR3 sequences were profiled from genomic DNA. TCRdb reprocessed the reads with MiXCR, giving one entry per CDR3 protein. The data show over 150,000 distinct CDR3 sequences, 45% to 55% seen once. General study results and limits: Approximately 30 was the count of CD8+ CDR3 sequences that patients shared with controls.

A remark on this clonotype: Its antigen is undetermined.

The sequence was obtained from a human donor with aplastic anemia. Sequencing was carried out using sorted CD4+, CD8+, or CD8+CD57+ T cells (not recorded which) from PBMCs. This sequence joins TRBV20-1 and TRBJ2-7, with 7 bases lining up with TRBD2. CDR3 sequence: CSGGGNSYEQYF. CDR3 nucleotide sequence: TGCAGTGGGGGGGGGAACTCCTACGAGCAGTACTTC.